This TCR beta chain was sequenced in a study of B cell selection in AIRE deficiency. Notes on the study in general: Shared Treg sequences were biased toward short CDR3s with few non-templated nucleotide insertions. Around 30% of healthy-shared Treg TCRbeta sequences appeared in patient Tconv cells. Of a few thousand shared Treg TCRbeta sequences, 30% to 35% were healthy-only, 9.3% patient-only.

The sorted conventional CD4 T cells were gated as CD4+CD127+. V lost 0 bases and J 6 bases, leaving 12 bases between the germline ends. The CDR3 sequence is 16 residues long. From germline, CDR1 is MNHEY and CDR2 SVGAGI. Notes on this clone: Antigen unknown.

Profiled with immunoSEQ multiplex PCR; TCRdb holds only in-frame clones, not every one. The data show roughly 25,000 clones, roughly 96% seen once. The specimen was conventional CD4+ T cells sorted from PBMCs. The clonotype was recovered from a human donor with AIRE deficiency. The chain combines TRBV6-5 with TRBJ1-6; D unresolved. The CDR3 region is CASSYSTGRINSPLHF. As DNA, the CDR3 is TGTGCCAGCAGTTACTCAACGGGAAGGATTAATTCACCCCTCCACTTT.